The 21 T cell receptor beta chains in this list originate from one sample, sequenced in a study of CD8 T cells in Susac syndrome. A quantity of about 0.5 to 1 ug RNA underwent reverse transcription using random hexamers. TCRdb reanalysed the immunoSEQ multiplex PCR reads using MiXCR and keeps one entry per CDR3 protein. The data show around 150,000 distinct CDR3 sequences, 95% seen once. Input material: CD4+ T cells from PBMCs. The receptors were gathered from a human donor with Susac syndrome.

The chain combines TRBV18 with TRBJ1-6; D is unresolved. The CDR3 is 14 residues long. Trimming removed 1 base from V and 8 bases from J, with 9 bases in between. Germline assignment: CDR1 KGHSH and CDR2 LQKENI. Here the CDR3 reads CASSPQGSDSPLHF. The CDR3 DNA reads TGTGCCAGCTCACCACAGGGATCCGATTCACCCCTCCACTTT.

This clonotype came up once. V and J are TRBV9 and TRBJ2-1, with D tentatively TRBD1 or TRBD2 (5 bases each). The V and J ends lost 4 bases and 11 bases respectively, with 19 bases between them. This CDR3 region has 14 residues. Germline loops: CDR1 SGDLS, CDR2 YYNGEE. CDR3 residues: CASSPRVQADKQFF. The CDR3 region has the DNA TGTGCCAGCAGCCCGAGAGTCCAAGCGGACAAGCAGTTCTTC.

CDR3 nucleotides: TGCGCCAGCAGCGGAACGACAGGAACAGATACGCAGTATTTT. This sequence encodes CASSGTTGTDTQYF. The V and J genes are TRBV5-1 and TRBJ2-3, with D maybe TRBD1 (6 bases). CDR1 and CDR2 (germline): SGHRS, YFSETQ. The CDR3 loop spans 14 amino acids. Between the trimmed V and J ends, which lost 4 bases and 3 bases, there was a span of 12 bases.

This clonotype was counted between two and nine times. The V and J genes are TRBV7-3 and TRBJ2-1, with 8 bases matching TRBD2. CDR3 length equals 13 residues. The ends lost 8 bases at V and 5 bases at J; junction bases unmatched: 5. The germline CDR1 and CDR2 sequences are SGHTA and FQGTGA. The CDR3 loop is CASGAGGDNEQFF. CDR3 bases: TGTGCCAGCGGGGCGGGAGGAGACAATGAGCAGTTCTTC.

V gene TRBV20-1 combines with J gene TRBJ2-1; D gene unclear. This CDR3 has 16 amino acids. V was pared by 6 bases and J by 7 bases, with 25 bases between. Per the germline V gene, CDR1 is DFQATT and CDR2 is SNEGSKA (reference sequence). The CDR3 region has the DNA TGCAGTGCCGCCCCCCTTAGGGAAGAGAGATTGAATGAGCAGTTCTTC. This encodes CSAAPLREERLNEQFF.

V and J are TRBV4-1 and TRBJ2-7, with D unresolved. Trimming removed 2 bases from V and 5 bases from J, with 16 bases in between. Germline loops: CDR1 MGHRA, CDR2 YSYEKL. The CDR3 runs to 15 residues. CDR3 amino acids: CASSQTGVTFDEQYF. The DNA of the CDR3 is TGCGCCAGCAGCCAAACGGGTGTGACCTTTGACGAGCAGTACTTC.

The chain couples TRBV20-1 to TRBJ2-3; D might be TRBD2 (5 bases). The V and J ends lost 6 bases and 5 bases respectively, with 15 bases between them. Germline CDR1 and CDR2: DFQATT and SNEGSKA (reference sequence). The CDR3 contains 13 residues. The CDR3 protein is CSAYLGGVDTQYF. The CDR3 DNA reads TGCAGTGCCTACTTAGGAGGCGTAGATACGCAGTATTTT.

V gene TRBV27 combines with J gene TRBJ2-6; D gene unclear. This CDR3 comprises 15 residues. Germline V gives CDR1 MNHEY, CDR2 SMNVEV (reference sequence). V was cut by 6 bases and J by 9 bases, with 18 bases left in between. The CDR3 coding sequence is TGTGCCAGCAGACCCCTTGATCCTTGGGTCAACGTCCTGACTTTC. Its protein product is CASRPLDPWVNVLTF.

The chain carries TRBV4-2 and TRBJ2-2; 9 bases fit TRBD2. The CDR3 has 15 residues. J gave up 0 bases and V 6 bases, and 2 bases lay outside the gene matches. The germline CDR1 and CDR2 sequences are LGHNA and YNFKEQ. The CDR3 sequence: CASSPSGANTGELFF. CDR3 in DNA: TGTGCCAGCAGTCCTAGCGGGGCGAACACCGGGGAGCTGTTTTTT.

V gene TRBV14 combines with J gene TRBJ2-6; 8 bases agree with TRBD1. The J segment lost 0 bases and the V segment lost 7 bases, leaving 11 bases of the junction unmatched. Germline lookup yields CDR1 SGHDN and CDR2 FVKESK. This CDR3 has 18 residues. The CDR3 coding sequence is TGTGCCAGCACCGAAGGGGACAGGACCTTCTCTGGGGCCAACGTCCTGACTTTC. The encoded protein is CASTEGDRTFSGANVLTF.

The chain joins TRBV29-1 to TRBJ2-7, with D perhaps TRBD2 (5 bases). The germline CDR1 and CDR2 sequences are SQVTM and ANQGSEA. V was trimmed by 4 bases and J by 4 bases, leaving 8 bases between them. This CDR3 has 11 residues. CDR3 nucleotide sequence: TGCAGCGTTGTACGGGATTACGAGCAGTACTTC. Amino acid sequence: CSVVRDYEQYF.

This chain connects TRBV2 to TRBJ2-1, with 9 bases lining up with TRBD2. The CDR3 runs to 17 residues. Germline-derived CDR1 and CDR2 are SNHLY and FYNNEI. J was trimmed by 9 bases and V by 5 bases; bases with no gene match: 17. The CDR3: CASSHLRGGRGGSEQFF. In DNA, the CDR3 is TGTGCCAGCAGTCATCTTCGAGGCGGGAGGGGTGGTAGTGAGCAGTTCTTC.

V usage is TRBV4-1 and J usage is TRBJ1-2; the match to TRBD1 covers 10 bases. This CDR3 has 16 amino acids. Germline lookup yields CDR1 MGHRA and CDR2 YSYEKL. V lost 4 bases to trimming and J lost 8 bases; unmatched junction nucleotides: 13. The CDR3 reads CASSRGGQGPSGGYTF. As DNA, the CDR3 is TGCGCCAGCAGCCGCGGGGGACAGGGGCCGTCCGGGGGCTACACCTTC.

The chain uses TRBV7-2 and TRBJ1-2; 9 bases are a match to TRBD1. The CDR3 is 14 amino acids. The junction had 5 bases not matched to a gene; V was cut back by 1 base and J by 8 bases. Germline values: CDR1 SGHTA, CDR2 FQGNSA. The CDR3 sequence: CASSLVGTGQGYTF. For the CDR3, the DNA is TGTGCCAGCAGCTTAGTCGGGACAGGGCAAGGCTACACCTTC.

J is TRBJ1-6 and V is TRBV4-1, with D perhaps TRBD1 (5 bases). V was clipped by 2 bases and J by 11 bases, with 13 bases between them. The germline V gene encodes CDR1 MGHRA and CDR2 YSYEKL. This CDR3 has 14 amino acids. CDR3 sequence reads: CASSQQGVTAPLHF. The CDR3 bases are TGCGCCAGCAGCCAACAGGGTGTAACGGCACCCCTCCACTTT.

The count of this clonotype is one. The V call is TRBV9, the J call TRBJ2-3; D uncertain. The CDR3 consists of 16 residues. V lost 2 bases to trimming and J lost 0 bases, with 13 bases between them. The germline V gene encodes CDR1 SGDLS and CDR2 YYNGEE. Written as DNA, the CDR3 is TGTGCCAGCAGCGTCCTTGCCTTCCCTAGCACAGATACGCAGTATTTT. This translates into CASSVLAFPSTDTQYF.

This clonotype was counted a single time. The chain recombines TRBV9 with TRBJ1-1; D not resolved. Trimming shortened V by 0 bases and J by 6 bases, and 15 bases separated the two germline ends. Germline-derived CDR1 and CDR2 are SGDLS and YYNGEE. The CDR3 contains 15 residues. In nucleotides, the CDR3 is TGTGCCAGCAGCGTAGCCGGGGTGAGCAACGCTGAAGCTTTCTTT. This gives the protein CASSVAGVSNAEAFF.

J is TRBJ2-7 and V is TRBV20-1, with TRBD2 matching 8 bases. Trimming at V came to 5 bases and at J to 6 bases, leaving 12 bases not matched to a gene. Germline loops: CDR1 DFQATT, CDR2 SNEGSKA (reference sequence). This CDR3 is 14 amino acids long. The CDR3 here is CSARGGQGFAEQYF. CDR3 coding DNA: TGCAGTGCTCGGGGGGGGCAGGGATTCGCCGAGCAGTACTTC.

The V call is TRBV24-1, the J call TRBJ2-1; no clear D. V dropped 4 bases and J dropped 8 bases, with 17 bases sitting between them. This CDR3 is 15 amino acids long. The germline gives CDR1 KGHDR, CDR2 SFDVKD. The CDR3 region has the DNA TGTGCCACCAGTGACCAAACGGACGCCGCGTATGAGCAGTTCTTC. Amino acids: CATSDQTDAAYEQFF.

The CDR3 DNA sequence: TGTGCCAGCAGCTCTCTAGGGTCTCCTAAGGAGCAGTTCTTC. It encodes CASSSLGSPKEQFF. V usage is TRBV7-9 and J usage is TRBJ2-1; D gene uncertain. Germline V lookup: CDR1 SEHNR, CDR2 FQNEAQ (reference sequence). The V end lost 4 bases, the J end lost 10 bases, and 17 bases lay between the germline ends. There are 14 residues in the CDR3.

At least ten counts were recorded for this clonotype. This rearrangement joins TRBV11-3 to TRBJ2-4, with a weak D call TRBD2 (5 bases). CDR1 and CDR2 from the germline V gene are SGHNT and YENEEA. Trimming took off 1 base at V and 6 bases at J, with 13 bases between the two ends. The CDR3 loop spans 15 amino acids. CDR3 sequence reads: CASSLVTVRGNIQYF. The CDR3 coding sequence is TGTGCCAGCAGCTTAGTCACTGTCCGGGGAAACATTCAGTACTTC.